Detailed here is one TCR beta chain. Allocation to cohorts depended on clinical history reported by the participants. This sample stems from a study of blood T cell repertoires in COVID-19. Across the whole study: Acute-phase and convalescent COVID-19 samples originated in the United States, Italy and Spain.

Profiled with immunoSEQ multiplex PCR; TCRdb holds only in-frame clones, not every one. The data contain 130,000 to 150,000 clones, around 87% of them seen just once; the ten biggest clones take up about 11%. The CDR3 contains 15 residues. Germline V gene data show CDR1 as MGHDK and CDR2 as SYGVNS. The V end was cut by 8 bases, the J end by 2 bases, with 18 bases between. This chain links TRBV25-1 with TRBJ1-1, with D perhaps matching TRBD1 (6 bases). This sequence was found in a man in his sixties who had recovered from COVID-19. The sequenced material came from PBMCs or T cells enriched from blood (not recorded which). The CDR3 loop reads CASGRGGPVNTEAFF. Written as DNA, the CDR3 is TGTGCCAGCGGCCGGGGGGGGCCAGTAAACACTGAAGCTTTCTTT.